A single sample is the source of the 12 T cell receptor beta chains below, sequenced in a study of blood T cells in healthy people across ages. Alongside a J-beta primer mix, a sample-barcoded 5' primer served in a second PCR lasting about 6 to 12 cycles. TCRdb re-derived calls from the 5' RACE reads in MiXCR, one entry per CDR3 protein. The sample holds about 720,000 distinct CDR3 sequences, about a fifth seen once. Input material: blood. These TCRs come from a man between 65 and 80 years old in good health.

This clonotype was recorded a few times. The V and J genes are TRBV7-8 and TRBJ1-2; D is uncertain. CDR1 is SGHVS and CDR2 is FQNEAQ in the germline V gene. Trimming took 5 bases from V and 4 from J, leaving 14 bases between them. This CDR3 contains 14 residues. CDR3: CASSLPQESYGYTF. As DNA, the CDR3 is TGTGCCAGCAGCCTACCTCAGGAAAGCTATGGCTACACCTTC.

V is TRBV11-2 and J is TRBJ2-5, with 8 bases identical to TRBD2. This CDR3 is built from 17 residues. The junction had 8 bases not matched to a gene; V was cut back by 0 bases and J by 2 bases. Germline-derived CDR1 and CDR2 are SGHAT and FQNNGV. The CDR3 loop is CASSLDRFSGAQETQYF. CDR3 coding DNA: TGTGCCAGCAGCTTAGATCGGTTTAGCGGGGCACAAGAGACCCAGTACTTC.

CDR3 sequence: CSAKTGTGGFNEQFF. The CDR3 DNA sequence: TGCAGTGCAAAAACCGGGACAGGGGGATTCAATGAGCAGTTCTTC. The chain is built from TRBV20-1 and TRBJ2-5, with 11 bases lining up with TRBD1. The J call may not be correct, given that the DNA end is closer to TRBJ2-1. Germline assignment: CDR1 DFQATT and CDR2 SNEGSKA (reference sequence). The length of the CDR3 is 15 residues.

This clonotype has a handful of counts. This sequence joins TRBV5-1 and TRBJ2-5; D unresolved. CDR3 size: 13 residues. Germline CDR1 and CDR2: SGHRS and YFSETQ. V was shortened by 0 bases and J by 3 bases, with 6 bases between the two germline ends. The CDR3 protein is CASSLAQEETQYF. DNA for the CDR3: TGCGCCAGCAGCTTGGCCCAAGAAGAGACCCAGTACTTC.

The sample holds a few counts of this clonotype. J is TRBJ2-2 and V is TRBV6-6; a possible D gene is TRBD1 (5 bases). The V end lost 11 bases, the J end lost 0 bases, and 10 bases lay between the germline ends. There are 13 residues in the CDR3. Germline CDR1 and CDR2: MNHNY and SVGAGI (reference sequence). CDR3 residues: CAVIGANTGELFF. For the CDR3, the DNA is TGTGCCGTCATAGGGGCGAACACCGGGGAGCTGTTTTTT.

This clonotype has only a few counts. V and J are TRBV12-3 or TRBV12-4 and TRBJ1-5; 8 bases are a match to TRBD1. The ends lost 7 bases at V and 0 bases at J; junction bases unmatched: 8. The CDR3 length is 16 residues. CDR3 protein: CASTLDREYSNQPQHF. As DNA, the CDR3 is TGTGCCAGCACCCTGGACAGGGAATATAGCAATCAGCCCCAGCATTTT.

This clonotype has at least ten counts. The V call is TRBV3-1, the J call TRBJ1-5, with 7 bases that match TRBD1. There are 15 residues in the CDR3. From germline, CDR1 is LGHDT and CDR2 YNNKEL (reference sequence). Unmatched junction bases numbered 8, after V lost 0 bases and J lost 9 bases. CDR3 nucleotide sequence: TGTGCCAGCAGCCAAGATTCAACAGGGGCTCGGCCCCAGCATTTT. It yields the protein CASSQDSTGARPQHF.

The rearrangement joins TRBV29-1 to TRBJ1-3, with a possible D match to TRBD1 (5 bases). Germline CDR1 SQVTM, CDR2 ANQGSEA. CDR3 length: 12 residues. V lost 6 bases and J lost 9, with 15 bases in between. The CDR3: CSVSGQPGTIYF. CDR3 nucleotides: TGCAGCGTCTCTGGACAACCGGGCACCATATATTTT. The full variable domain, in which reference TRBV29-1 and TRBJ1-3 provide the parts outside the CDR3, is SAVISQKPSRDICQRGTSLTIQCQVDSQVTMMFWYRQQPGQSLTLIATANQGSEATYESGFVIDKFPISRPNLTFSTLTVSNMSPEDSSIYLCSVSGQPGTIYFGEGSWLTVV.

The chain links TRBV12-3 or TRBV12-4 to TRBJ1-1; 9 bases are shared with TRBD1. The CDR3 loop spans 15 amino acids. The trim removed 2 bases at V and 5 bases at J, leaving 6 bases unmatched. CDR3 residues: CASSLRAGQGTEAFF. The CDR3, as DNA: TGTGCCAGCAGTTTAAGGGCCGGACAGGGGACTGAAGCTTTCTTT.

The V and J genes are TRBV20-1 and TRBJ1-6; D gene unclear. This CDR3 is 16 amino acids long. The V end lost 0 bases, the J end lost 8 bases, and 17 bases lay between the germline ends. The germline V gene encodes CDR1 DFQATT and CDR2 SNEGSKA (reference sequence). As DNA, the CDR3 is TGCAGTGCTAGAGATCGGAGGAAGACGGTGGATTCACCCCTCCACTTT. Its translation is CSARDRRKTVDSPLHF.

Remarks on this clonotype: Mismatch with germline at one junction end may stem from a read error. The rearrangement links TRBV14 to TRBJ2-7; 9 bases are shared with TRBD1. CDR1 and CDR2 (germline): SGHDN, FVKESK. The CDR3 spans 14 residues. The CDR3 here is CASSAQGATYEQHF. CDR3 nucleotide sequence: TGTGCCAGCAGCGCACAGGGGGCCACCTACGAGCAGCACTTC.

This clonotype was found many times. The CDR3 spells CASSLVGYEQYF. The CDR3 nucleotides read TGCGCCAGCAGCTTGGTAGGCTACGAGCAGTACTTC. The chain joins TRBV5-1 to TRBJ2-7, with D hard to call. Trimming stripped 0 bases from V and 3 bases from J, with 4 bases between. The germline gives CDR1 SGHRS, CDR2 YFSETQ. The CDR3 consists of 12 residues.